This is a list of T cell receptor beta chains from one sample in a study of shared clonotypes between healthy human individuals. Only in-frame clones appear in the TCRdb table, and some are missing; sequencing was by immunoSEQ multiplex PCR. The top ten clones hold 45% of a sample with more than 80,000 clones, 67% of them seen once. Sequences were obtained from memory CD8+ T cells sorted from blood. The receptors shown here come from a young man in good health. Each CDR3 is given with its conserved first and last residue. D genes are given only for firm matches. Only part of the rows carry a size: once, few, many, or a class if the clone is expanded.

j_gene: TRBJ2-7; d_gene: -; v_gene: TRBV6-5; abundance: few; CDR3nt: TGTGCCAGCAGCCCGACTAGCTCCTACGAGCAGTACTTC; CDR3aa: CASSPTSSYEQYF
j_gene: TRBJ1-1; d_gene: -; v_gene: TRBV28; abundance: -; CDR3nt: TGTGCCAGCAGCTCTATCGGGCTGCTTAACACTGAAGCTTTCTTT; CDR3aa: CASSSIGLLNTEAFF
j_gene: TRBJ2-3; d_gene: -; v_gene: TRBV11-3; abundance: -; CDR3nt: TGTGCCAGCAGCTTACACAGGGGCACAGATACGCAGTATTTT; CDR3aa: CASSLHRGTDTQYF
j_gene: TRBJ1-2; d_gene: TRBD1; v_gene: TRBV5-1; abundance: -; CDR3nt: TGCGCCAGCAGCACGGGACAGGGGGCGGATGGCTACACCTTC; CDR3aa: CASSTGQGADGYTF
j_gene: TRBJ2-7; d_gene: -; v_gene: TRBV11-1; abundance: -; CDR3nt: TGTGCCAGCAGCTCCGGGACTCTAGGATGGTACGAGCAGTACTTC; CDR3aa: CASSSGTLGWYEQYF
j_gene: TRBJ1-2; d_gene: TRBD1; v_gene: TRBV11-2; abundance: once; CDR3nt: TGTGCCAGCAGCCGATATGACAGGGCCGCGCCCGCCTTC; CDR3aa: CASSRYDRAAPAF
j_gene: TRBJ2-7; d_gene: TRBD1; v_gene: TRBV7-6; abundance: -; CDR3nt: TGTGCCAGCAGCTTAGTGACAGGGAGCTCCTACGAGCAGTACTTC; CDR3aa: CASSLVTGSSYEQYF
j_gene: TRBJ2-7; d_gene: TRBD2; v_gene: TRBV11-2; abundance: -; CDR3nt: TGTGCCAGCAGCTTATGGGAGGGCACGTACGAGCAGTACTTC; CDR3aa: CASSLWEGTYEQYF
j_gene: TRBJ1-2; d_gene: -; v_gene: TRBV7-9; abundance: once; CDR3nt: TGTGCCAGCAGCTTAGTCACGGAGGCCTATGGCTACACCTTC; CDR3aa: CASSLVTEAYGYTF
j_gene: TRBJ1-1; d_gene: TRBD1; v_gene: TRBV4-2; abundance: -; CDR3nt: TGTGCCAGCAGCTTGGTGGAGGGGGCAGTGACTGAAGCTTTCTTT; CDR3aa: CASSLVEGAVTEAFF
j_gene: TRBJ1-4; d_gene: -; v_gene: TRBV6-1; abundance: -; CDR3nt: TGTGCCAGCAGAAAGAATGAAAAACTGTTTTTT; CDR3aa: CASRKNEKLFF
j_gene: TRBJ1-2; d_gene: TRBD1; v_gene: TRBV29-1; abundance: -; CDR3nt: TGCAGCGTTGGAGGTTCAGGGGGAGGCTACACCTTC; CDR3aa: CSVGGSGGGYTF
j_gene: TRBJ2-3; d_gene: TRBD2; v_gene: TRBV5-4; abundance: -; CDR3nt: TGTGCCAGCAGCAGACGAGCGGGAGGATTGACAGATACGCAGTATTTT; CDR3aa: CASSRRAGGLTDTQYF
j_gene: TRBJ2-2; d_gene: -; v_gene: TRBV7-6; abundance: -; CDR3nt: TGTGCCAGCAGCTCAGACACCGGGGAGCTGTTTTTT; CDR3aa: CASSSDTGELFF
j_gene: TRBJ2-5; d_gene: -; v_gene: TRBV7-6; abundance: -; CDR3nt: TGTGCCAGCAGCTTAGGTTTAAGGACCCAGTACTTC; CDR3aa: CASSLGLRTQYF
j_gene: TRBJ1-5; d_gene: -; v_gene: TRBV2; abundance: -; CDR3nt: TGTGCCAGCAATAGGGTTGGGGGAAATCAGCCCCAGCATTTT; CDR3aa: CASNRVGGNQPQHF
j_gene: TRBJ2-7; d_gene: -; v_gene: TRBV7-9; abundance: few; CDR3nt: TGTGCCAGCAGCTTCCCCACCTACGAGCAGTACTTC; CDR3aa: CASSFPTYEQYF
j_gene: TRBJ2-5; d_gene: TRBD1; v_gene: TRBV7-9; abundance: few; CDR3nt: TGTGCCAGCAGCCCCAGGGGGCCGGAGACCCAGTACTTC; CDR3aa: CASSPRGPETQYF
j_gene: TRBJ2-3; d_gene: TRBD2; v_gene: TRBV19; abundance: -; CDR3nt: TGTGCCACCAGACCGGGACTAGCGGCCACAGATACGCAGTATTTT; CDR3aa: CATRPGLAATDTQYF
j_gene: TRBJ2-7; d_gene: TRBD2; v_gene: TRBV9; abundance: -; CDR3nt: TGTGCCAGCAGCGTAGGGGGACTAGCATCTTCCTACGAGCAGTACTTT; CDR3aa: CASSVGGLASSYEQYF
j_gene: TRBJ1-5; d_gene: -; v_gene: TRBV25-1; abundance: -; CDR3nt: TGTGCCAGCAGTGAGGGTCCGGGTCAGCCCCAGCATTTT; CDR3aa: CASSEGPGQPQHF
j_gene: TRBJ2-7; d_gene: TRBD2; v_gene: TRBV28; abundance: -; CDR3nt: TGTGCCAGCAGTTCCGGACTAGCGGGAGTAGGCCGGTCCTACGAGCAGTACTTC; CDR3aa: CASSSGLAGVGRSYEQYF
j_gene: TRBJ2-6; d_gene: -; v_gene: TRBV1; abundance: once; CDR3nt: TGCACCAGCAGCGCCATCAGTTTGTGCACTCGGGCCAACGTCCTGACTTTC; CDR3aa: CTSSAISLCTRANVLTF
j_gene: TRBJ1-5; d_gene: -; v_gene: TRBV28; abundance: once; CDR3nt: TGTGCCAGCAGTTTAGTCCAGGGGAGGCATCAGCCCCAGCATTTT; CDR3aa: CASSLVQGRHQPQHF
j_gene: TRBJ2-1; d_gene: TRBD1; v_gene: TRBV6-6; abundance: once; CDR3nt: TGTGCCACCATGGGGCAGGGGGCCAACAATGAGCAGTTCTTC; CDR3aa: CATMGQGANNEQFF
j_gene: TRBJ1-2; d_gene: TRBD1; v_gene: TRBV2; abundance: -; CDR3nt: TGTGCCACCACAGAAAATGACAGGGACTATGGCTACACCTTC; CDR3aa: CATTENDRDYGYTF
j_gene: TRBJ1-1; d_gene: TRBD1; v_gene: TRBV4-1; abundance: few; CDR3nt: TGCGCCAGCAGCCGTTTACAGGGACAGGGCACTGAAGCTTTCTTT; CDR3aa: CASSRLQGQGTEAFF
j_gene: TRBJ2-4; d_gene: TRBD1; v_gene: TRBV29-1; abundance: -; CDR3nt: TGCAGCGTTGAACAGGGGGCCGCGTACCCCAAAAACATTCAGTACTTC; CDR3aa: CSVEQGAAYPKNIQYF
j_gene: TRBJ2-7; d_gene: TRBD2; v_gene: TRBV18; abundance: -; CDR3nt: TGTGCCAGCTCACCGTGGACTAGCGGTAGCTCCTACGAGCAGTACTTC; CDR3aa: CASSPWTSGSSYEQYF
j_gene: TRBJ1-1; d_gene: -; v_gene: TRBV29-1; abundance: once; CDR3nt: TGCAGCGTTGTAAAGGGGATGAACACTGAAGCTTTCTTT; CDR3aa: CSVVKGMNTEAFF
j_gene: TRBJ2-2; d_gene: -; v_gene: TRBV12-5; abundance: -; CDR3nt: TGTGCTAGTGGTTTTAGCACAGCGGGCACCGGGGAGCTGTTTTTT; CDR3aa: CASGFSTAGTGELFF
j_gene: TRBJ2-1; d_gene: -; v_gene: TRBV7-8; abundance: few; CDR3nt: TGTGCCAGCACCTTAGGACCGAGCTCCTACAATGAGCAGTTCTTC; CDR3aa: CASTLGPSSYNEQFF
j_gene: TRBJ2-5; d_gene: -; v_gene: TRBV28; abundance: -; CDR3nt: TGTGCCAGCAGTTTAAGAGGGCCAGCTCAAGAGACCCAGTACTTC; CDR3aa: CASSLRGPAQETQYF
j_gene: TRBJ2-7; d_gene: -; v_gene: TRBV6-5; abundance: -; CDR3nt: TGTGCCAGCGCTGACAGAACCTACGAGCAGTACTTC; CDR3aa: CASADRTYEQYF
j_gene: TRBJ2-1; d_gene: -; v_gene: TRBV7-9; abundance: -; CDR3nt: TGTGCCAGCAGCCGAGGGGGAATCTCCTACAATGAGCAGTTCTTC; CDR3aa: CASSRGGISYNEQFF
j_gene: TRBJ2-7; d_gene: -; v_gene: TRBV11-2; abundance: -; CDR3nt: TGTGCCAGCAGCTTAGTAAATTTCGGTTTGGCAGTCTCCTACGAGCAGTACTTC; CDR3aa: CASSLVNFGLAVSYEQYF
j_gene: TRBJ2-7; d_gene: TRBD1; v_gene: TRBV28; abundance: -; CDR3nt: TGTGCCAGCAACACCGGGACAGGGGGCGAGGACGAGCAGTACTTC; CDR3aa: CASNTGTGGEDEQYF
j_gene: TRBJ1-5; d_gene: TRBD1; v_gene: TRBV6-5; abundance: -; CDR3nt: TGTGCCAGCAGTAGCGGGACAGGGTATCAGCCCCAGCATTTT; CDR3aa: CASSSGTGYQPQHF
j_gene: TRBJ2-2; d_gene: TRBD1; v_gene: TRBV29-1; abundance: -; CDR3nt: TGCAGCGTAGTGGGACAGGCCTTCGGCGGGGAGCTGTTTTTT; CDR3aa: CSVVGQAFGGELFF
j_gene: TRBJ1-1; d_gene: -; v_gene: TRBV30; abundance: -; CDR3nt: TGTGCCTGGAGTGTAGTGAACACTGAAGCTTTCTTT; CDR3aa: CAWSVVNTEAFF
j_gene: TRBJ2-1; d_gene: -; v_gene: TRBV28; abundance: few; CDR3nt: TGTGCCAGCAGTGGATTAAGCGGCTCCTACAATGAGCAGTTCTTC; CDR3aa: CASSGLSGSYNEQFF
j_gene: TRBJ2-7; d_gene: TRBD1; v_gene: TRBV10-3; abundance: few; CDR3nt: TGTGCCACAGGGACAGGGAGCTACGAGCAGTACTTC; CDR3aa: CATGTGSYEQYF
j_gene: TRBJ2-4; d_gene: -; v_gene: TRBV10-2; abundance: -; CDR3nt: TGTGCCAGCAGTTACTCGACTGGGGCCAAAAACATTCAGTACTTC; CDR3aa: CASSYSTGAKNIQYF
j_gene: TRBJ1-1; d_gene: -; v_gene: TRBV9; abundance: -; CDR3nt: TGTGCCAGCAGCGTAGTTCTGAACACTGAAGCTTTCTTT; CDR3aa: CASSVVLNTEAFF
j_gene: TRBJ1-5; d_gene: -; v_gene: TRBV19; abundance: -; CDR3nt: TGTGCCAGTAGTATGGAAGCAGATCTTCTGCAGCCCCAGCATTTT; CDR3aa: CASSMEADLLQPQHF
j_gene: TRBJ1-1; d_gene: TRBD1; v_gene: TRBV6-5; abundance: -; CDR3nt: TGTGCCAGCGTCCCAGGGGGCTCGAACACTGAAGCTTTCTTT; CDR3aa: CASVPGGSNTEAFF
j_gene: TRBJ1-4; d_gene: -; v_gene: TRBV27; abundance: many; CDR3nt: TGTGCCAGCAGTCACCACAGGGCAACTAATGAAAAACTGTTTTTT; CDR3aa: CASSHHRATNEKLFF
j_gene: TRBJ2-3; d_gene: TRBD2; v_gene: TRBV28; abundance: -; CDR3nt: TGTGCCAGCAGTTCCGGGACTAGCGAGGTTACTATAAGGGGCACAGATACGCAGTATTTT; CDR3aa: CASSSGTSEVTIRGTDTQYF
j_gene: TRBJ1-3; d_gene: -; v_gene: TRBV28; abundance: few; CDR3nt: TGTGCCAGCAGTTTCCTCCACGGAAGAAATGGAAACACCATATATTTT; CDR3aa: CASSFLHGRNGNTIYF
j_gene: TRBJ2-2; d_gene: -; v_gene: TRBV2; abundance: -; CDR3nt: TGTGCCAGCAGTGCCGAGGTTAGCGGGGAGCTGTTTTTT; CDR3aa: CASSAEVSGELFF
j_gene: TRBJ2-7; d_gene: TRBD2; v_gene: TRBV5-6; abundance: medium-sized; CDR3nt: TGTGCCAGCATTGGGGGAGGGCCCATCTACGAGCAGTACTTC; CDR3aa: CASIGGGPIYEQYF
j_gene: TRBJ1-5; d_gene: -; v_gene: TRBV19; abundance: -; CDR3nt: TGTGCCAGTAGTATAGCCCAACAGGGTTGGGGGCATCAGCCCCAGCATTTT; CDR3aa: CASSIAQQGWGHQPQHF
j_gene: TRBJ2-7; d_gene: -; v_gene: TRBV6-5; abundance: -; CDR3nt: TGTGCCAGCAGTTACGCTTACGAGCAGTACTTC; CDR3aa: CASSYAYEQYF
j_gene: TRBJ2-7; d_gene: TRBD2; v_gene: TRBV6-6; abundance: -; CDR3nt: TGTGCCAGCAGTTACTCCTTAGCGGGAGAGCAGTACTTC; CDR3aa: CASSYSLAGEQYF